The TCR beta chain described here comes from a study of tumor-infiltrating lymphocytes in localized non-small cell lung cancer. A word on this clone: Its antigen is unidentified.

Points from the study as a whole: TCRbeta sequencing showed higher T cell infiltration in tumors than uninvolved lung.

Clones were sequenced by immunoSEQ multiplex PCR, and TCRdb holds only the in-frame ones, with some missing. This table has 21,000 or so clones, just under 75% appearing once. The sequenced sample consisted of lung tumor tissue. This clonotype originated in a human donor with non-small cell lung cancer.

CDR3 in amino acids: CASSQERTAYNEQFF. The CDR3 DNA sequence: TGCGCCAGCAGCCAAGAACGGACAGCTTACAATGAGCAGTTCTTC. This chain connects TRBV4-3 to TRBJ2-1, with a weak D call TRBD1 (6 bases). The ends were cut back, 0 bases at V and 4 bases at J, with 10 bases in the middle. The CDR3 length is 15 residues. Germline values: CDR1 LGHNA, CDR2 YSLEER.